Each of the 19 T cell receptor beta chains below was sequenced from the same sample in a study of blood T cells in healthy people across ages. It was with a sample-barcoded 5' primer and a J-beta primer mix that a second PCR of roughly 7 to 12 cycles was run. TCRdb reprocessed the 5' RACE reads with MiXCR, giving one entry per CDR3 protein. The table includes 1.8 million or so distinct CDR3 sequences, more than 35% detected once. The sample was blood. The receptors come from a human donor in good health.

V and J are TRBV12-3 or TRBV12-4 and TRBJ2-6; D remains ambiguous. This CDR3 is built from 18 residues. The V end was cut by 3 bases, the J end by 1 base, with 16 bases between. The CDR3 region has the DNA TGTGCCAGCAGTTTTCTGGTTCCGAAGGATTCTGGGGCCAACGTCCTGACTTTC. Translating it yields CASSFLVPKDSGANVLTF.

The chain is built from TRBV7-8 and TRBJ1-3; possible D gene TRBD1, 6 bases. Trimming shortened V by 1 base and J by 3 bases, and 13 bases separated the two germline ends. The germline V gene encodes CDR1 SGHVS and CDR2 FQNEAQ. The CDR3 consists of 16 residues. The CDR3, as DNA: TGTGCCAGCAGCTTAGACCCTACAGGGTTTGGAAACACCATATATTTT. It is translated as CASSLDPTGFGNTIYF.

The genes are TRBV7-9 and TRBJ2-4, with TRBD2 matching 7 bases. The end of the DNA aligns better with TRBJ2-5, so the J call may be wrong. Germline V gene sequence: CDR1 SEHNR, CDR2 FQNEAQ (reference sequence). The CDR3 runs to 14 residues. The CDR3 coding sequence is TGTGCCAGCAGCCGAACTAGCGATTCGGAGACCCAGTACTTC. Protein: CASSRTSDSETQYF.

This chain's CDR3 is CATSRDKLAGEQYF. The CDR3 bases are TGTGCCACCAGCAGAGATAAACTAGCCGGAGAGCAGTACTTC. The chain links TRBV15 to TRBJ2-7; TRBD2 is a possible D gene (6 bases). This CDR3 contains 14 residues. The germline V and J ends were trimmed by 0 bases and 7 bases, with 13 bases remaining between them. The germline V gene encodes CDR1 LNHNV and CDR2 YYDKDF (reference sequence).

The chain combines TRBV11-2 with TRBJ2-7; D perhaps matches TRBD1 (6 bases). This CDR3 contains 16 residues. Germline V gene data show CDR1 as SGHAT and CDR2 as FQNNGV. Trimming removed 2 bases from V and 3 bases from J, with 17 bases in between. The CDR3 sequence is CASSLQGQGWIYEQYF. For the CDR3, the DNA is TGTGCCAGCAGCTTACAGGGGCAGGGGTGGATCTACGAGCAGTACTTC.

The chain combines TRBV7-2 with TRBJ2-5; maybe TRBD1 (6 bases). Germline lookup yields CDR1 SGHTA and CDR2 FQGNSA. The CDR3 is 14 residues long. Deletions cut 10 bases from V and 4 bases from J, with 19 bases between. CDR3 in amino acids: CANSTGFMVETQYF. The CDR3 DNA reads TGTGCCAACAGTACAGGGTTTATGGTAGAGACCCAGTACTTC.

The J gene is TRBJ1-2, the V gene TRBV21-1; whether TRBD1, the table's D call, matches the DNA was not checked. TRBV21-1 represents a pseudogene. The CDR3 is 15 residues long. As DNA, the CDR3 is TGTGCCGGCAGCAAATTGGCGGGGCAGCACTATGGCTACACCTTC. It encodes CAGSKLAGQHYGYTF.

This clonotype was seen only a few times. J is TRBJ2-4 and V is TRBV5-5; tentatively, D is TRBD1 (6 bases). This CDR3 contains 13 residues. Trimming pared 2 bases from V and 7 bases from J, leaving 10 bases between. The germline V gene has CDR1 SGHKS and CDR2 YYEKEE (reference sequence). The CDR3 spells CASSLPGHNIQYF. The CDR3 DNA sequence: TGTGCCAGCAGCTTACCGGGACATAACATTCAGTACTTC.

V and J are TRBV5-1 and TRBJ2-1; D is uncertain. Per the germline V gene, CDR1 is SGHRS and CDR2 is YFSETQ. This CDR3 has 15 amino acids. V lost 2 bases and J lost 7, with 16 bases in between. CDR3 loop: CASSFTGSRVNEQFF. As DNA, the CDR3 is TGCGCCAGCAGCTTCACCGGGTCCCGTGTGAATGAGCAGTTCTTC. The complete variable domain, with remaining parts taken from reference TRBV5-1 and TRBJ2-1, reads KAGVTQTPRYLIKTRGQQVTLSCSPISGHRSVSWYQQTPGQGLQFLFEYFSETQRNKGNFPGRFSGRQFSNSRSEMNVSTLELGDSALYLCASSFTGSRVNEQFFGPGTRLTVL.

This chain connects TRBV7-2 to TRBJ2-3; TRBD2 is a possible D gene (7 bases). The CDR3 runs 15 residues. Looked up from germline, CDR1 is SGHTA and CDR2 is FQGNSA. Between the trimmed V and J ends, which lost 4 bases and 5 bases, there was a span of 16 bases. CDR3 region: CASSSLRGLGDTQYF. The CDR3 DNA is TGTGCCAGCAGCTCCTTGCGGGGGCTGGGAGATACGCAGTATTTT.

This clonotype appeared a few times. The chain combines TRBV7-4 with TRBJ2-1, with TRBD2 identical over 11 bases. The CDR3 is 17 residues long. The V gene's germline CDR1 is SGHVT and CDR2 SQSDAQ. V gave up 5 bases and J gave up 8 bases; unmatched junction bases: 14. CDR3 sequence reads: CASSTRVAGGQMDEQFF. The CDR3 DNA is TGTGCCAGCAGCACTAGGGTAGCGGGGGGGCAGATGGATGAGCAGTTCTTC.

This clonotype has just a few counts. The gene calls are TRBV7-6 and TRBJ1-4, with a weak D call TRBD1 (5 bases). V lost 5 bases, J lost 5 bases, and 15 bases lay in between. The CDR3 covers 15 residues. Germline V gene data show CDR1 as SGHVS and CDR2 as FNYEAQ. The CDR3 bases are TGTGCCAGCAGCATGCCGGGAGGGGCCAATGAAAAACTGTTTTTT. Translation gives CASSMPGGANEKLFF.

The V call is TRBV6-9, the J call TRBJ1-1; no reliable D call. With 6 bases removed from V and 4 bases from J, the gap between germline ends came to 18 bases. From germline, CDR1 is MNHGY and CDR2 SVAAGI. This CDR3 comprises 15 residues. In nucleotides, the CDR3 is TGTGCCAGCAGCCCCCGCAGTACACCAGGCACTGAAGCTTTCTTT. The encoded protein is CASSPRSTPGTEAFF.

This sequence joins TRBV27 and TRBJ2-5; a possible D gene is TRBD1 (5 bases). The germline gives CDR1 MNHEY, CDR2 SMNVEV (reference sequence). The CDR3 sequence is 15 residues long. The ends were cut back, 3 bases at V and 5 bases at J, with 16 bases in the middle. CDR3 DNA sequence: TGTGCCAGCAGTTTCGGACCAGGGCCCCTGGAGACCCAGTACTTC. Amino acids: CASSFGPGPLETQYF.

This clonotype was seen a few times. This chain links TRBV4-2 with TRBJ1-2; no firm D call. Germline CDR1 and CDR2: LGHNA and YNFKEQ. Trimming removed 0 bases at V and 8 bases at J, with 10 bases between. The CDR3 spans 13 residues. The CDR3, as DNA: TGTGCCAGCAGCCAAGAGGGTGAGGGCGGCTACACCTTC. Its translation: CASSQEGEGGYTF.

This chain joins TRBV29-1 and TRBJ1-2; D possibly corresponds to TRBD1 (6 bases). The ends were cut back, 8 bases at V and 7 bases at J, with 20 bases in the middle. This CDR3 region has 13 residues. Germline V CDR1 and CDR2: SQVTM, ANQGSEA. CDR3 residues: CSTFGGAASGYTF. CDR3 nucleotides: TGCAGCACATTCGGGGGGGCTGCGAGTGGCTACACCTTC.

A few counts support this clonotype. The J gene is TRBJ1-2, the V gene TRBV18; tentatively, D is TRBD1 (5 bases). The CDR3 is 14 amino acids. CDR1 and CDR2 from the germline V gene are KGHSH and LQKENI. Trimming stripped 5 bases from V and 3 bases from J, with 13 bases between. This chain's CDR3 is CASSGDRRYYGYTF. In DNA form, the CDR3 reads TGTGCCAGCTCAGGAGACAGACGATACTATGGCTACACCTTC.

This clonotype was detected a few times. The rearrangement joins TRBV20-1 to TRBJ1-1, with D perhaps matching TRBD1 (5 bases). Germline V gene lookup returns CDR1 DFQATT and CDR2 SNEGSKA (reference sequence). This CDR3 region has 12 residues. Deletions cut 4 bases from V and 5 bases from J, with 11 bases between. The CDR3 coding sequence is TGCAGTGCTACGGACCAGGGAACTGAAGCTTTCTTT. This sequence encodes CSATDQGTEAFF.

The chain joins TRBV6-1 to TRBJ2-1, with TRBD2 matching 10 bases. V gave up 8 bases and J gave up 7 bases; unmatched junction bases: 5. CDR1 is MNHNS, CDR2 SASEGT, per germline. The CDR3 has 13 residues. CDR3: CASCLAGENEQFF. CDR3 nucleotides: TGTGCCAGCTGCCTAGCGGGGGAGAATGAGCAGTTCTTC.